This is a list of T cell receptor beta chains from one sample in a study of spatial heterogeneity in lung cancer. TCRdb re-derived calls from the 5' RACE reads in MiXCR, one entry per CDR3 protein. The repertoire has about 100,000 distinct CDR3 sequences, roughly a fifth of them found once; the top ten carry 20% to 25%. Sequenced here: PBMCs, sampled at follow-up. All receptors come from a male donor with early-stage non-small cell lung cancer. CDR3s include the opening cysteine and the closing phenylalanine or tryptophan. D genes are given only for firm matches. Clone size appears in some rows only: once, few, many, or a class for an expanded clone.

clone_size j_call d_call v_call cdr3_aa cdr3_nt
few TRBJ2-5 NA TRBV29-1 CSLVRDQETQYF TGCAGTCTTGTCAGAGACCAAGAGACCCAGTACTTC
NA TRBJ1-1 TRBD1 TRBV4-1 CASSLSGTGFDTEAFF TGCGCCAGCAGCCTTTCCGGGACAGGTTTTGACACTGAAGCTTTCTTT
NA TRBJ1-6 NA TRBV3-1 CASSPTRQLNSPLHF TGTGCCAGCAGCCCCACTCGGCAGCTTAATTCACCCCTCCACTTT
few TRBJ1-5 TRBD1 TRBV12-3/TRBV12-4 CASSEQGAQADQPQHF TGTGCCAGCAGCGAACAGGGGGCGCAGGCGGATCAGCCCCAGCATTTT
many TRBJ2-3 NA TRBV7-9 CASSTEGQSDTQYF TGTGCCAGCAGCACAGAAGGACAGTCAGATACGCAGTATTTT
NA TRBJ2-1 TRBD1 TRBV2 CASRPTGIFSNEQFF TGTGCCAGCAGGCCGACAGGGATCTTTAGCAATGAGCAGTTCTTC
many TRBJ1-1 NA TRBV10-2 CASSETGLYTEAFF TGCGCCAGCAGTGAAACAGGGTTATACACTGAAGCTTTCTTT
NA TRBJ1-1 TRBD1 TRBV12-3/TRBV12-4 CASTTTGDTEAFF TGTGCCAGCACAACGACAGGGGACACTGAAGCTTTCTTT
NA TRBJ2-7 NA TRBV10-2 CATTPRYEQYF TGCGCCACAACGCCCAGGTACGAGCAGTACTTC
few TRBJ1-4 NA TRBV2 CASSEREGRGPNEKLFF TGTGCCAGCAGTGAAAGGGAAGGCAGGGGACCTAATGAAAAACTGTTTTTT
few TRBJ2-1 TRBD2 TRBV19 CASSTAPVGLAGGNEQFF TGTGCCAGTAGTACCGCCCCCGTCGGACTAGCGGGAGGTAATGAGCAGTTCTTC
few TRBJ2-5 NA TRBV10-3 CAISRQSSGETQYF TGTGCCATCAGTCGACAGAGTTCGGGAGAGACCCAGTACTTC
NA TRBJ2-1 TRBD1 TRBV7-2 CASSGTGAYNEQFF TGTGCCAGCTCCGGGACAGGAGCTTACAATGAGCAGTTCTTC
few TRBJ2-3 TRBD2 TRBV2 CASSTGTNTDTQYF TGTGCCAGCAGTACCGGGACTAACACAGATACGCAGTATTTT
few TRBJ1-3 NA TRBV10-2 CASSEIQGLGNTIYF TGCGCCAGCAGTGAGATACAGGGCCTTGGAAACACCATATATTTT
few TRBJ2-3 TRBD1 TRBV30 CAWSILSGTGEADTQYF TGTGCCTGGAGTATCCTATCCGGGACAGGGGAGGCGGATACGCAGTATTTT
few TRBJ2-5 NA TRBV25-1 CASSDGAEYQETQYF TGTGCCAGCAGTGACGGTGCGGAGTACCAAGAGACCCAGTACTTC
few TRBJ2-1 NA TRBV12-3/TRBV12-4 CASSYGEISYNEQFF TGTGCCAGCAGTTACGGGGAGATATCCTACAATGAGCAGTTCTTC
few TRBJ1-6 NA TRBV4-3 CASRREEGFANSPLHF TGCGCCAGCAGACGAGAGGAGGGATTTGCCAATTCACCCCTCCACTTT
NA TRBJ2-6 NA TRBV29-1 CSVVFGPPSPGANVLTF TGCAGCGTTGTGTTCGGGCCCCCCTCTCCTGGGGCCAACGTCCTGACTTTC